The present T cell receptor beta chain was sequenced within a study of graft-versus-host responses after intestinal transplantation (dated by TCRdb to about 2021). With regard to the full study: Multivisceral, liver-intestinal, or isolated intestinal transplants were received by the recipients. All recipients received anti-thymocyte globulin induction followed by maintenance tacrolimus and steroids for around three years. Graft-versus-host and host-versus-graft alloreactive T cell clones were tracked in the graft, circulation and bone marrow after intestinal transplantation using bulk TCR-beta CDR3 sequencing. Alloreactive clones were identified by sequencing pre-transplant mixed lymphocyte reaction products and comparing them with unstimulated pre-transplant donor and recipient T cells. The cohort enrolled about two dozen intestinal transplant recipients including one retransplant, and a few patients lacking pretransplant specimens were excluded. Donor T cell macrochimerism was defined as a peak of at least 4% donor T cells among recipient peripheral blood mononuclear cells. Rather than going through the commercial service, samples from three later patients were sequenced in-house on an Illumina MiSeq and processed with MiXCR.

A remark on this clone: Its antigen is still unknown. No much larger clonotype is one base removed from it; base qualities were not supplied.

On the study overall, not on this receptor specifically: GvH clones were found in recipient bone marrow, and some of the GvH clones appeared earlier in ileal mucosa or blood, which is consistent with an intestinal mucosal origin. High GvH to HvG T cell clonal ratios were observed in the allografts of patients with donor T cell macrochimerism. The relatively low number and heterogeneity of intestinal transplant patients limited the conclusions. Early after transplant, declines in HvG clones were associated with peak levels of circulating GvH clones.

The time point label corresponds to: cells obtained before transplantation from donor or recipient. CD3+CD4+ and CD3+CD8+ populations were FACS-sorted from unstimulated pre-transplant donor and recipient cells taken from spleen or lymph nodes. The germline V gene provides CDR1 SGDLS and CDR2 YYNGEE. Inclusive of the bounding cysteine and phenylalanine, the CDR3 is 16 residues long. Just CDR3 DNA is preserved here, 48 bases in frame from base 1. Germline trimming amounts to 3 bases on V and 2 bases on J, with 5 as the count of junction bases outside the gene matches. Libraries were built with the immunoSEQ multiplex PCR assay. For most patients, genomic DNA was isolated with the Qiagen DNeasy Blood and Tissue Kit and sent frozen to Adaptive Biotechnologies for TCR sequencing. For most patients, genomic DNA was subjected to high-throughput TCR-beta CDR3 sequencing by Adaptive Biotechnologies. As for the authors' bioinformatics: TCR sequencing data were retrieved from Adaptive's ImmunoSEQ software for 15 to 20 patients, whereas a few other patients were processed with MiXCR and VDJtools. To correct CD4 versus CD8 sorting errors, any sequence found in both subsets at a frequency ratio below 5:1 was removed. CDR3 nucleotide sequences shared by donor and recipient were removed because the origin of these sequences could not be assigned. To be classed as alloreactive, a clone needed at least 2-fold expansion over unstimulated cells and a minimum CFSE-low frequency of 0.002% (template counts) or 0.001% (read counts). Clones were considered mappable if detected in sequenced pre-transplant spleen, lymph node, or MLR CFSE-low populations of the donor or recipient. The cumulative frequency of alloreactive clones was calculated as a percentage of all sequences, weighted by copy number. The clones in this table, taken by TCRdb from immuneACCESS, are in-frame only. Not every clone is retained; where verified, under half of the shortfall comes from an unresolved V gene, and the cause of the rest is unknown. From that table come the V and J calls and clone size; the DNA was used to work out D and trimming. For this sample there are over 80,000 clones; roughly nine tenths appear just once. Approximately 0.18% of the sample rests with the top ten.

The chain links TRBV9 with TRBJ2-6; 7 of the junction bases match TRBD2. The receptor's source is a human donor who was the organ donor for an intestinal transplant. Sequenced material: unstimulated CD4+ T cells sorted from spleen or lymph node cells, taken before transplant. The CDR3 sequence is CASSARGGAGANVLTF. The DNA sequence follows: TGTGCCAGCAGCGCAAGGGGAGGGGCTGGGGCCAACGTCCTGACTTTC.